The source of this TCR beta chain is a study of breast tumors, draining lymph nodes, adjacent tissues. This clonotype appeared many times. Its antigen is as yet unknown. TCRdb independently ran MiXCR on the multiplex PCR reads; one entry per CDR3 protein. The sample holds about 270,000 distinct CDR3 sequences, roughly 30% seen once. Axillary draining lymph nodes of breast cancer patients supplied the node samples. Germline V gene sequence: CDR1 SGHDT, CDR2 YYEEEE. This CDR3 is built from 16 residues. V was pared by 4 bases and J by 0 bases, with 14 bases between. The study's findings and limits: Compared with basal-like, luminal-like tumors shared significantly more repertoire with nontumor tissue. Tumor TCR diversity was below lymph nodes but above nontumor tissue.

Sequencing was performed on axillary lymph node tissue. The rearrangement joins TRBV5-6 to TRBJ2-1, with D unclear. The receptor was isolated from a female donor with breast cancer. Some clones in this sample may be carry-over from other donors' samples. CDR3 DNA sequence: TGTGCCAGCAGCGCCCCCCCTCAAAACTCCTACAATGAGCAGTTCTTC. Translating gives CASSAPPQNSYNEQFF.